The 19 T cell receptor beta chains presented below share a single source sample, sequenced in a study of cytomegalovirus exposure and HLA in healthy donors. Data came from immunoSEQ multiplex PCR; TCRdb stores just in-frame clones and leaves some out. In the table there are fewer than 250,000 clones, roughly 84% of which are singletons. The sequenced sample consisted of PBMCs. These receptors were collected from a young woman in good health and CMV-seropositive.

The gene calls are TRBV12-5 and TRBJ2-7, with 8 bases lining up with TRBD2. The CDR3 contains 16 residues. Germline assignment: CDR1 LGHNT and CDR2 FRNRAP. The J segment lost 2 bases and the V segment lost 0 bases, leaving 6 bases of the junction unmatched. CDR3 bases: TGTGCTAGTGGTTTGGTATTAGGTAGCGGGACCTACGAGCAGTACTTC. Translation gives CASGLVLGSGTYEQYF.

The chain couples TRBV5-1 to TRBJ1-2; 11 nucleotides line up with TRBD1. CDR1 is SGHRS and CDR2 is YFSETQ in the germline V gene. The CDR3 runs to 15 residues. The J segment lost 0 bases and the V segment lost 3 bases, leaving 1 base of the junction unmatched. CDR3 residues: CASSSGQGANYGYTF. Here the CDR3 DNA reads TGCGCCAGCAGCTCGGGACAGGGGGCTAACTATGGCTACACCTTC. Complete variable domain (other parts from reference TRBV5-1 and TRBJ1-2): KAGVTQTPRYLIKTRGQQVTLSCSPISGHRSVSWYQQTPGQGLQFLFEYFSETQRNKGNFPGRFSGRQFSNSRSEMNVSTLELGDSALYLCASSSGQGANYGYTFGSGTRLTVV.

V gene TRBV7-6 combines with J gene TRBJ2-7, with D possibly being TRBD1 (6 bases). The CDR3 totals 12 residues. CDR1 SGHVS and CDR2 FNYEAQ come from the germline V gene. The germline V and J ends were trimmed by 4 bases and 3 bases, with 7 bases remaining between them. DNA for the CDR3: TGTGCCAGCAGCTCGACAGGCTACGAGCAGTACTTC. This gives the protein CASSSTGYEQYF.

This clone was picked up one time. The chain links TRBV6-1 to TRBJ2-7, with 9 bases identical to TRBD1. After removal of 3 bases from V and 3 bases from J, the junction contained 3 bases not matched to a gene. The CDR3 runs to 14 residues. Germline CDR1 reads MNHNS; CDR2 reads SASEGT. The CDR3 DNA reads as TGTGCCAGCAGTGAGGGACAGGGTTACTACGAGCAGTACTTC. Amino acid sequence: CASSEGQGYYEQYF.

The chain is built from TRBV13 and TRBJ2-7; 8 bases match TRBD1. Trimming cost V 5 bases and J 5 bases; bases outside gene matches: 11. This CDR3 is built from 15 residues. Germline-derived CDR1 and CDR2 are PRHDT and FYEKMQ (reference sequence). Written as DNA, the CDR3 is TGTGCCAGCAGCAGTATTCAGGGGGCGGAGGACGAGCAGTACTTC. Translating gives CASSSIQGAEDEQYF.

The rearrangement links TRBV6-6 to TRBJ2-6; perhaps TRBD1 as D (6 bases). Germline V gives CDR1 MNHNY, CDR2 SVGAGI (reference sequence). V was pared by 6 bases and J by 0 bases, with 12 bases between. The CDR3 sequence is 16 residues long. CDR3 protein: CASSQDSRSGANVLTF. CDR3 DNA: TGTGCCAGCAGCCAGGACAGCCGCTCTGGGGCCAACGTCCTGACTTTC.

The V and J genes are TRBV29-1 and TRBJ2-1; D gene ambiguous. CDR1 and CDR2 (germline): SQVTM, ANQGSEA. The CDR3 contains 11 residues. V dropped 3 bases and J dropped 14 bases, with 14 bases sitting between them. For the CDR3, the DNA is TGCAGCGTTGATGCTGGGCGGAGAGAGTTCTTC. Translating it yields CSVDAGRREFF.

This chain links TRBV6-5 with TRBJ2-1, with D perhaps matching TRBD2 (6 bases). The CDR3 has 12 residues. Looked up from germline, CDR1 is MNHEY and CDR2 is SVGAGI. V lost 4 bases and J lost 16, with 17 bases in between. In nucleotides, the CDR3 is TGTGCCAGCAGTTTGACGGGAGCTAGGAAATTCTTC. The encoded protein is CASSLTGARKFF.

V usage is TRBV18 and J usage is TRBJ2-5; D is undetermined. Trimming shortened V by 6 bases and J by 0 bases, and 8 bases separated the two germline ends. CDR1 KGHSH and CDR2 LQKENI come from the germline V gene. This CDR3 comprises 13 residues. CDR3 protein: CASSGNDQETQYF. CDR3 sequence (DNA): TGTGCCAGCTCGGGGAATGACCAAGAGACCCAGTACTTC.

The chain recombines TRBV7-3 with TRBJ1-1; D possibly corresponds to TRBD1 (5 bases). V was pared by 1 base and J by 4 bases, with 10 bases between. The germline gives CDR1 SGHTA, CDR2 FQGTGA. The CDR3 runs 14 residues. CDR3 residues: CASSLRGVGTEAFF. The CDR3 DNA reads as TGTGCCAGCAGCTTAAGAGGGGTTGGCACTGAAGCTTTCTTT.

The J gene is TRBJ2-7, the V gene TRBV7-2; TRBD2 agrees at 9 bases. Germline assignment: CDR1 SGHTA and CDR2 FQGNSA. This CDR3 has 18 residues. The ends lost 1 base at V and 3 bases at J; junction bases unmatched: 13. CDR3 in DNA: TGTGCCAGCAGCTTAGTGGTCCTAGCGGGACCCCGTCACTACGAGCAGTACTTC. Protein product: CASSLVVLAGPRHYEQYF.

The chain joins TRBV27 to TRBJ1-1; D not resolved. Deletions cut 5 bases from V and 1 base from J, with 14 bases between. Germline V gene sequence: CDR1 MNHEY, CDR2 SMNVEV (reference sequence). The CDR3 is made up of 15 amino acids. The CDR3 sequence: CASSPKAVQNTEAFF. Written as DNA, the CDR3 is TGTGCCAGCAGTCCTAAGGCGGTTCAGAACACTGAAGCTTTCTTT.

The V and J genes are TRBV5-4 and TRBJ2-7, with TRBD1 as a possible D gene (6 bases). There are 13 residues in the CDR3. Germline V gives CDR1 SGHNT, CDR2 YYREEE (reference sequence). V shed 8 bases and J shed 5 bases, with 17 bases lying between them. CDR3 sequence: CASGRDTKDEQYF. The CDR3 DNA sequence: TGTGCCAGTGGTAGGGACACGAAGGACGAGCAGTACTTC.

The chain has TRBV30 and TRBJ1-3; no definite D call. This CDR3 has 13 amino acids. Germline-derived CDR1 and CDR2 are GTSNPN and SVGIG (reference sequence). V was pared by 5 bases and J by 3 bases, with 11 bases between. The CDR3 reads CAWARDGGNTIYF. CDR3 DNA sequence: TGTGCCTGGGCTCGGGATGGTGGAAACACCATATATTTT.

The rearrangement uses TRBV2 and TRBJ1-1; TRBD1 aligns across 7 bases. The V segment lost 6 bases and the J segment 7 bases; nucleotides outside the gene matches: 14. Germline V gene lookup returns CDR1 SNHLY and CDR2 FYNNEI. The CDR3 contains 15 residues. The CDR3 protein is CASSRTGALRNEAFF. CDR3 nucleotide sequence: TGTGCCAGCAGCCGGACAGGCGCACTCAGGAATGAAGCTTTCTTT.

This rearrangement joins TRBV7-9 to TRBJ1-2, with D unclear. The CDR3 is 13 residues long. Germline CDR1 SEHNR, CDR2 FQNEAQ (reference sequence). Trimming stripped 2 bases from V and 7 bases from J, with 11 bases between. CDR3: CASSLNGIAGYTF. DNA of the CDR3: TGTGCCAGCAGCTTAAACGGGATTGCTGGCTACACCTTC.

The CDR3 is CSVAGQGTGELFF. Written as DNA, the CDR3 is TGCAGCGTTGCCGGACAGGGGACCGGGGAGCTGTTTTTT. The chain is built from TRBV29-1 and TRBJ2-2; 9 nucleotides agree with TRBD1. CDR3 length equals 13 residues. Germline assignment: CDR1 SQVTM and CDR2 ANQGSEA. V lost 4 bases and J lost 5; bases outside the gene matches: 2.

This chain links TRBV2 with TRBJ1-5; D remains unclear. The CDR3 consists of 16 residues. V shed 7 bases and J shed 0 bases, with 16 bases lying between them. Germline V gives CDR1 SNHLY, CDR2 FYNNEI. The CDR3 is CASTRSVGNSNQPQHF. The CDR3 DNA reads TGTGCCAGCACCCGAAGTGTGGGCAATAGCAATCAGCCCCAGCATTTT.

CDR3 coding DNA: TGCGCCAGCAGTGCATGGACAGGGGGGGTAGAGACCCAGTACTTC. It translates to CASSAWTGGVETQYF. The V gene is TRBV10-2, the J gene TRBJ2-5, with 10 bases matching TRBD1. V trimming: 4 bases; J trimming: 4 bases; junction bases outside the gene matches: 6. The germline V gene has CDR1 WSHSY and CDR2 SAAADI. There are 15 residues in the CDR3.